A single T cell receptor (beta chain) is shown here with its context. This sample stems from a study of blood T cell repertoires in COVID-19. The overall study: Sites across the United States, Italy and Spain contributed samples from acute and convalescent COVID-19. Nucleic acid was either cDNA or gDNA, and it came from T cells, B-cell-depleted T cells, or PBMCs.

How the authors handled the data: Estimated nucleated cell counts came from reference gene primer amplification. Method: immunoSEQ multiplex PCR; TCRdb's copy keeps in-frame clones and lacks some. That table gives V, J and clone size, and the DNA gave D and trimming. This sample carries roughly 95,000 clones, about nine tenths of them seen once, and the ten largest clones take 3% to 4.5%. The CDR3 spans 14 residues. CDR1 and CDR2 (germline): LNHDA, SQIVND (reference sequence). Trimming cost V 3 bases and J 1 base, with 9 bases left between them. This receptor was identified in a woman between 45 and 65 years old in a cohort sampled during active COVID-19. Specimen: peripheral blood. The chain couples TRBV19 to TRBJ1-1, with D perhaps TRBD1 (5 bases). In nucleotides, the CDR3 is TGTGCCAGTAGTATCCGGGGGTGGAACACTGAAGCTTTCTTT. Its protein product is CASSIRGWNTEAFF.